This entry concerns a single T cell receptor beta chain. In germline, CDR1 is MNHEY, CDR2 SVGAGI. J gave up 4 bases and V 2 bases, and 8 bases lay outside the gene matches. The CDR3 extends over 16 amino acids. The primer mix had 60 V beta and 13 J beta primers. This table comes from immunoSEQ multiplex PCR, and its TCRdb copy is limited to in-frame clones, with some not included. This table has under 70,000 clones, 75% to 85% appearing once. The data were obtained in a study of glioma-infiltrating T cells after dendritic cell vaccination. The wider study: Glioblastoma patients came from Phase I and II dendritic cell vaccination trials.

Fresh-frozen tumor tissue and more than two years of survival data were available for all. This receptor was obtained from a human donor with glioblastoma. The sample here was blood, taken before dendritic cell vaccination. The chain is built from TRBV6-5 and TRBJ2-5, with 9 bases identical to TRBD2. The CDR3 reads CASSYGLAGRGETQYF. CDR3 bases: TGTGCCAGCAGTTACGGGCTAGCGGGAAGGGGAGAGACCCAGTACTTC.